These 9 T cell receptor beta chains came from one sample sequenced in a study of CXCR3-negative and CXCR3-positive naive CD8 T cells. UMI-labeled 5' RACE TRB cDNA libraries were prepared from the cells. For each CDR3 protein, TCRdb gives one entry from its re-call of the 5' RACE reads, without DNA. The ten top clones account for around 0.37%, within a sample of around 140,000 distinct CDR3 sequences. Their recognized antigens are unknown. Study results and caveats: The study found more hydrophobic TRB CDR3s in CXCR3-positive naive cells than in CXCR3-negative naive cells.

The specimen sequenced was naive CXCR3+ CD8+ T cells from blood. Documented subset: CD45RO-CCR7+CD27+CD95- naive CD8+ T cells expressing CXCR3 (TNR3+). The receptor set was obtained from a human donor in good health. Some clones in this sample may be carry-over from other donors' samples.

The rearrangement links TRBV9 to TRBJ2-2; the TCRdb call, TRBD1, lacks DNA for checking. Germline CDR1 and CDR2: SGDLS and YYNGEE. The CDR3 is made up of 16 amino acids. The CDR3 reads CASSSLGDSNTGELFF.

This chain links TRBV24-1 with TRBJ2-3; the D gene TCRdb calls, TRBD2, cannot be checked with no DNA. Looked up from germline, CDR1 is KGHDR and CDR2 is SFDVKD. CDR3 size: 13 residues. The CDR3 reads CATMGLRTDTQYF.

The chain's CDR3 is CASSAPAGGPKDTQYF. The chain combines TRBV2 with TRBJ2-3; the TCRdb call, TRBD2, lacks DNA for checking. CDR3 length: 16 residues. Germline assignment: CDR1 SNHLY and CDR2 FYNNEI. Supplemented by reference TRBV2 and TRBJ2-3, the full variable domain reads EPEVTQTPSHQVTQMGQEVILRCVPISNHLYFYWYRQILGQKVEFLVSFYNNEISEKSEIFDDQFSVERPDGSNFTLKIRSTKLEDSAMYFCASSAPAGGPKDTQYFGPGTRLTVL.

This chain connects TRBV7-9 to TRBJ2-5; TCRdb's D call of TRBD1 is untestable without DNA. Per germline, CDR1 SEHNR and CDR2 FQNEAQ (reference sequence). The CDR3 length is 14 residues. The CDR3 is CASSGDRGQETQYF.

This chain connects TRBV29-1 to TRBJ2-7; TCRdb's D call of TRBD2 is untestable without DNA. CDR1 SQVTM and CDR2 ANQGSEA come from the germline V gene. This CDR3 comprises 14 residues. This CDR3 reads CSVPLGGRNDEQYF.

The rearrangement uses TRBV2 and TRBJ2-7; checking the TCRdb D call of TRBD2 is not possible without DNA. CDR1 is SNHLY, CDR2 FYNNEI, per germline. The CDR3 totals 12 residues. The CDR3 reads CASPTSAGEQYF. Based on the CDR3 plus reference TRBV2 and TRBJ2-7, the full variable domain is EPEVTQTPSHQVTQMGQEVILRCVPISNHLYFYWYRQILGQKVEFLVSFYNNEISEKSEIFDDQFSVERPDGSNFTLKIRSTKLEDSAMYFCASPTSAGEQYFGPGTRLTVT.

The gene calls are TRBV12-3 or TRBV12-4 and TRBJ1-1; TCRdb designates TRBD1, a call that cannot be tested without DNA. CDR3 length equals 14 residues. The CDR3 here is CASRMGQGDTEAFF.

The chain links TRBV5-1 to TRBJ2-7. Germline values: CDR1 SGHRS, CDR2 YFSETQ. The length of the CDR3 is 12 residues. The CDR3 protein is CASSLGSVEQYF.

The rearrangement uses TRBV20-1 and TRBJ2-1; TCRdb gives TRBD2 as the D gene, but with no DNA this cannot be confirmed. Germline V gene lookup returns CDR1 DFQATT and CDR2 SNEGSKA (reference sequence). The CDR3 spans 21 residues. The CDR3 protein is CSARDLQGYWQNSEIYNEQFF.